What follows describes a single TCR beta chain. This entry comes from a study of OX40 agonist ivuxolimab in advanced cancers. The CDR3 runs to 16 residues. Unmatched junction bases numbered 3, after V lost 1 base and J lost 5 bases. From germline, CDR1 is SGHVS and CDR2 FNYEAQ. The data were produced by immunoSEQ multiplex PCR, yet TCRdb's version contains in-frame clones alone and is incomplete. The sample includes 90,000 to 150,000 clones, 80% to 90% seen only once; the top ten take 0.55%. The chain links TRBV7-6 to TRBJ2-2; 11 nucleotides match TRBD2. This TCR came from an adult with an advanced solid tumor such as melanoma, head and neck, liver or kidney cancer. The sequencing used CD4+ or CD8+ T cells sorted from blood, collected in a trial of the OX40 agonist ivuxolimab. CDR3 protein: CASSLGLAGGTGELFF. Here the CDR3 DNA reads TGTGCCAGCAGCTTAGGCCTAGCGGGGGGTACCGGGGAGCTGTTTTTT.